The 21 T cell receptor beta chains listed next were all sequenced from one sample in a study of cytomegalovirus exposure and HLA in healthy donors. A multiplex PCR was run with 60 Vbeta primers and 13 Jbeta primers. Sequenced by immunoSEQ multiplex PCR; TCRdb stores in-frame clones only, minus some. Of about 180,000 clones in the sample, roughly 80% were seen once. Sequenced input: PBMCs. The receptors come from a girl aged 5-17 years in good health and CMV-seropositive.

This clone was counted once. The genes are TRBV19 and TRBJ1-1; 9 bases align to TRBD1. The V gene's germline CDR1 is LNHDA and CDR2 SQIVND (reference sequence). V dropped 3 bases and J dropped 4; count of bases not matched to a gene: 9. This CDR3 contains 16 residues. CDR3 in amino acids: CASSIEGQGKFTEAFF. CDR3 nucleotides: TGTGCCAGTAGTATCGAGGGACAGGGAAAGTTCACTGAAGCTTTCTTT.

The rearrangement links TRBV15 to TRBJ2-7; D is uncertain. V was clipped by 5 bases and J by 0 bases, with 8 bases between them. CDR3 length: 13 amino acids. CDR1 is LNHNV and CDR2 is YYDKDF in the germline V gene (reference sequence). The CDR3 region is CATSDRISYEQYF. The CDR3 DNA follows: TGTGCCACCAGCGATAGAATCTCCTACGAGCAGTACTTC.

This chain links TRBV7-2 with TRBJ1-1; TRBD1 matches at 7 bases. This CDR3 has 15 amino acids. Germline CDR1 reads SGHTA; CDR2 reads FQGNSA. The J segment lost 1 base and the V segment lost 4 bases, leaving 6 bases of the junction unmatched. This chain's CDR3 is CASSSHRGENTEAFF. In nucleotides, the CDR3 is TGTGCCAGCAGCTCCCACAGGGGAGAGAACACTGAAGCTTTCTTT.

The CDR3 protein is CASSIASGQGYNEQFF. For the CDR3, the DNA is TGTGCCAGTAGTATTGCATCGGGACAGGGATACAATGAGCAGTTCTTC. This chain connects TRBV19 to TRBJ2-1; 9 positions agree with TRBD1. With V trimmed by 3 bases and J by 4 bases, 7 bases remained unmatched. The CDR3 totals 16 residues. Germline assignment: CDR1 LNHDA and CDR2 SQIVND (reference sequence).

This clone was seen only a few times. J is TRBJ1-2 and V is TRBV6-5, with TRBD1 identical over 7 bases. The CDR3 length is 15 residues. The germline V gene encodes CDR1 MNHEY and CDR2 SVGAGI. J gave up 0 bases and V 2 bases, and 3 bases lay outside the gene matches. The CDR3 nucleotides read TGTGCCAGCAGTTACACTCAGGGGGCTAACTATGGCTACACCTTC. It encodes CASSYTQGANYGYTF.

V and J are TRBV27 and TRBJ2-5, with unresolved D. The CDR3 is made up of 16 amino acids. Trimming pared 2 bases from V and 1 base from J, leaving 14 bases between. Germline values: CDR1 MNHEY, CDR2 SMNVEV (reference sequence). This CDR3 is CASSLGQAPRQETQYF. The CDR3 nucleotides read TGTGCCAGCAGTTTAGGTCAGGCCCCTCGCCAAGAGACCCAGTACTTC.

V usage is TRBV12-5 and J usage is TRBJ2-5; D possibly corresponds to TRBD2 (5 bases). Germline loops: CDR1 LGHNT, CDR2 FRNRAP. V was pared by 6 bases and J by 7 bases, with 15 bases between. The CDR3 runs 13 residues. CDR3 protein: CASGEGTSTTQYF. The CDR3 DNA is TGTGCTAGTGGCGAGGGCACGTCGACGACCCAGTACTTC.

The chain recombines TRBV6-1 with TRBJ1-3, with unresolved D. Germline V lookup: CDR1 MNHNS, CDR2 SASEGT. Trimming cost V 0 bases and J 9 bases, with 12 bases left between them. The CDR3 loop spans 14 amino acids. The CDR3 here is CASSEARQSFTIYF. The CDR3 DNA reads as TGTGCCAGCAGTGAAGCGCGGCAGTCCTTCACCATATATTTT.

The CDR3 nucleotides are TGCGCCAGCAGCCAAGAAGAATTGGGACTAGCGAGCTCTGGGGCCAACGTCCTGACTTTC. Translated: CASSQEELGLASSGANVLTF. The rearrangement joins TRBV4-3 to TRBJ2-6; TRBD2 aligns across 10 bases. V lost 0 bases to trimming and J lost 0 bases; unmatched junction nucleotides: 8. The germline gives CDR1 LGHNA, CDR2 YSLEER. The CDR3 consists of 20 residues.

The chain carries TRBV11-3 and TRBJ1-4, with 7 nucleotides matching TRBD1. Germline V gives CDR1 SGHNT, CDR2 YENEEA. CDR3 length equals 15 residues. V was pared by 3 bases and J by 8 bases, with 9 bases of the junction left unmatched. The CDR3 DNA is TGTGCCAGCAGCTTCTCAACAGGGGCCCAGGAAAAACTGTTTTTT. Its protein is CASSFSTGAQEKLFF.

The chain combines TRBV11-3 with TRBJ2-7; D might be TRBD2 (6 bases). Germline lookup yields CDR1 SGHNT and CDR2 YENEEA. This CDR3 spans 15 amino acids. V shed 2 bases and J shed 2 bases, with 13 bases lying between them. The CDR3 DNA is TGTGCCAGCAGCTTATTCTCGGGAGTTCCCTACGAGCAGTACTTC. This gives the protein CASSLFSGVPYEQYF.

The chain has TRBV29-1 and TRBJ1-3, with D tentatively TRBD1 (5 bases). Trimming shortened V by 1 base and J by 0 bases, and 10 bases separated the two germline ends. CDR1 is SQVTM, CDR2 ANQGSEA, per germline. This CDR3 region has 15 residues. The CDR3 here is CSVEASGFSGNTIYF. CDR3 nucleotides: TGCAGCGTTGAAGCTTCAGGGTTCTCTGGAAACACCATATATTTT.

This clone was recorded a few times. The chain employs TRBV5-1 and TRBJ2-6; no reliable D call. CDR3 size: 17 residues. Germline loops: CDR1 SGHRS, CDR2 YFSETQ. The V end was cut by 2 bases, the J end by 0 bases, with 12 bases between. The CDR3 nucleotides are TGCGCCAGCAGCTTCGCTCGAAGCGTCTCTGGGGCCAACGTCCTGACTTTC. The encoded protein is CASSFARSVSGANVLTF.

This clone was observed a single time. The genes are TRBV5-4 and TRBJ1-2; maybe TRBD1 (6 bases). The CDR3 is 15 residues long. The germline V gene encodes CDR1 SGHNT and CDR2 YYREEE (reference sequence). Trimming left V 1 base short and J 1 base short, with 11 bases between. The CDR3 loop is CASSLWSGDNYGYTF. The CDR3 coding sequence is TGTGCCAGCAGCTTGTGGTCAGGGGATAACTATGGCTACACCTTC.

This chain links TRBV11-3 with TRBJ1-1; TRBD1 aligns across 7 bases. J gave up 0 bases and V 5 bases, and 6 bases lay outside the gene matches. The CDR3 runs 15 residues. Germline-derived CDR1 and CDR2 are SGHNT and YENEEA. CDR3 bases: TGTGCCAGCAGCCCTAGGACAGGTTTGAACACTGAAGCTTTCTTT. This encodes CASSPRTGLNTEAFF.

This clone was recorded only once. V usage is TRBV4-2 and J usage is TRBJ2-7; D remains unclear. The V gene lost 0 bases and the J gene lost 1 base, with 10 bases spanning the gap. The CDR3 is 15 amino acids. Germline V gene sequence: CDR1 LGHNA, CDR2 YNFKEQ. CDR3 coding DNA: TGTGCCAGCAGCCAAGAGCGCGACTCGTCCTACGAGCAGTACTTC. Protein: CASSQERDSSYEQYF.

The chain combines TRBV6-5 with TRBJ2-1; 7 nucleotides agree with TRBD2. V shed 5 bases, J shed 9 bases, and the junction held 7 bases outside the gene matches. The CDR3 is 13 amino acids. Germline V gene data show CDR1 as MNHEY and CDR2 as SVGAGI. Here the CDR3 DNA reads TGTGCCAGCAGTGAGGGAGGGATGGGTGAGCAGTTCTTC. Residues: CASSEGGMGEQFF.

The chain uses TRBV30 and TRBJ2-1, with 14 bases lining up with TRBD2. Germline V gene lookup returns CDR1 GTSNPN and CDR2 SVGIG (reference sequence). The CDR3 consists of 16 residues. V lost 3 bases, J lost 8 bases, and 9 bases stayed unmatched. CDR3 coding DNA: TGTGCCTGGAGCCACGGACTAGCGGGGGGCCCAGATGAGCAGTTCTTC. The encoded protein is CAWSHGLAGGPDEQFF.

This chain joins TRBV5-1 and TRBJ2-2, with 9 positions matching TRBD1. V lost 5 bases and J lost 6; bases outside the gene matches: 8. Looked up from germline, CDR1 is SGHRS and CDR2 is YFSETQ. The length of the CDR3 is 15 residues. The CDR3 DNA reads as TGCGCCAGCAGTCCAGACAGGGGGATCGCCGGGGAGCTGTTTTTT. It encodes CASSPDRGIAGELFF.

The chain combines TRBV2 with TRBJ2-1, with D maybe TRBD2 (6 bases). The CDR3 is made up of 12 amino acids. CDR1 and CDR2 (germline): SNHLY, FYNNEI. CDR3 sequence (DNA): TGTGCGGACGGGGGTACCTACAATGAGCAGTTCTTC. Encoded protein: CADGGTYNEQFF. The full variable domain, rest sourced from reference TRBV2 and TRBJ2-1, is EPEVTQTPSHQVTQMGQEVILRCVPISNHLYFYWYRQILGQKVEFLVSFYNNEISEKSEIFDDQFSVERPDGSNFTLKIRSTKLEDSAMYFCADGGTYNEQFFGPGTRLTVL.

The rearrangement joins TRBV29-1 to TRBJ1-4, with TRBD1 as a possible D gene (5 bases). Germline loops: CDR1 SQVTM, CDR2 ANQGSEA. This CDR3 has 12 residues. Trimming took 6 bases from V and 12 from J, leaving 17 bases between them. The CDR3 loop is CSVQTSWGELFF. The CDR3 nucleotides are TGCAGCGTCCAGACATCGTGGGGGGAACTGTTTTTT.